One and the same sample provided the 13 T cell receptor beta chains below, sequenced in a study of CD8 T cells in ankylosing spondylitis. No antigen is known for these receptors. TCRdb re-derived calls from the 5' RACE reads in MiXCR, one entry per CDR3 protein. Seen here are 200,000 to 250,000 distinct CDR3 sequences, approximately 16% observed once, and the top ten hold about 42%. Findings and limits, study-wide: Apparently characteristic of ankylosing spondylitis blood was a TCR beta motif (roughly eight highly homologous variants).

Sequenced: blood, either unsorted or a sorted T cell fraction (not recorded which). These receptors were taken from a male donor with ankylosing spondylitis.

This clonotype has only a few counts. The V call is TRBV2, the J call TRBJ2-3; TRBD2 aligns across 7 bases. This CDR3 is 14 amino acids long. Per germline, CDR1 SNHLY and CDR2 FYNNEI. Losses at the gene ends were 11 bases for V and 2 bases for J; bases not matched to a gene: 10. The CDR3 region has the DNA TGTGCCCGCCTGTCTAGCGGCCTCACAGATACGCAGTATTTT. Protein: CARLSSGLTDTQYF.

CDR3 in amino acids: CASSESYRSSYEQYF. The CDR3 DNA reads TGTGCCAGCAGCGAGAGTTACAGGAGCTCCTACGAGCAGTACTTC. The chain has TRBV9 and TRBJ2-7, with a possible D match to TRBD1 (5 bases). The CDR3 extends over 15 amino acids. V gave up 3 bases and J gave up 0 bases, with 13 bases separating them. Germline V CDR1 and CDR2: SGDLS, YYNGEE.

This clonotype was seen a few times. The V and J genes are TRBV12-3 or TRBV12-4 and TRBJ2-7, with 8 bases fitting TRBD2. The V and J ends lost 7 bases and 2 bases, in that order; junction bases with no gene match: 7. The CDR3 totals 14 residues. Written as DNA, the CDR3 is TGTGCCAGCACTTTTAGCGGGGTCGCCTACGAGCAGTACTTC. This codes for CASTFSGVAYEQYF.

The chain has TRBV24-1 and TRBJ1-2; D is ambiguous. V lost 3 bases and J 7 bases, leaving 11 bases between the germline ends. The germline V gene encodes CDR1 KGHDR and CDR2 SFDVKD. CDR3 size: 13 residues. CDR3 region: CATSDSQEGGYTF. The CDR3 coding sequence is TGTGCCACCAGTGATAGCCAGGAGGGTGGCTACACCTTC.

The rearrangement joins TRBV10-3 to TRBJ2-7; TRBD2 matches at 8 bases. Losses at the gene ends were 4 bases for V and 1 base for J; bases not matched to a gene: 6. This CDR3 has 15 amino acids. Germline V gives CDR1 ENHRY, CDR2 SYGVKD. CDR3 DNA: TGTGCCATCAGTGGGTCTTTAGCGGGGTCCTACGAGCAGTACTTC. This translates into CAISGSLAGSYEQYF.

This clonotype was found many times. The chain has TRBV25-1 and TRBJ2-5; TRBD1 matches at 8 bases. The V and J ends lost 5 bases and 5 bases, in that order; junction bases with no gene match: 4. The length of the CDR3 is 13 residues. CDR1 and CDR2 from the germline V gene are MGHDK and SYGVNS. The CDR3, as DNA: TGTGCCAGCAGTCAGGGGGCTGAGGAGACCCAGTACTTC. Translated, it gives CASSQGAEETQYF.

This chain links TRBV4-1 with TRBJ2-7; D not resolved. Germline CDR1 MGHRA, CDR2 YSYEKL. The CDR3 covers 12 residues. V was trimmed by 1 base and J by 7 bases, leaving 8 bases between them. The CDR3 sequence: CASSQGVGEQYF. The CDR3, as DNA: TGCGCCAGCAGCCAAGGGGTAGGGGAGCAGTACTTC.

The genes are TRBV29-1 and TRBJ2-1, with D possibly matching TRBD2 (6 bases). The germline V and J ends were trimmed by 4 bases and 7 bases, with 23 bases remaining between them. The germline gives CDR1 SQVTM, CDR2 ANQGSEA. The CDR3 consists of 16 residues. The CDR3 DNA is TGCAGCGTTGTGGGGGGATCGGACCTCCTGGGAAATGAGCAGTTCTTC. It yields the protein CSVVGGSDLLGNEQFF.

The chain employs TRBV7-9 and TRBJ2-1; 8 bases map to TRBD2. V was clipped by 0 bases and J by 5 bases; unmatched bases: 6. The germline gives CDR1 SEHNR, CDR2 FQNEAQ (reference sequence). The CDR3 covers 16 residues. CDR3 sequence reads: CASSLAASGLNNEQFF. The DNA for the CDR3 is TGTGCCAGCAGCTTAGCGGCTAGCGGGTTAAACAATGAGCAGTTCTTC.

This clonotype was observed a few times. V is TRBV29-1 and J is TRBJ2-2, with D uncertain. V was cut by 4 bases and J by 0 bases, with 6 bases left in between. Germline V gene data show CDR1 as SQVTM and CDR2 as ANQGSEA. The CDR3 covers 13 residues. As DNA, the CDR3 is TGCAGCGTTGGCCGGGCGAACACCGGGGAGCTGTTTTTT. As protein: CSVGRANTGELFF.

This clonotype was recorded at least ten times. The V gene is TRBV7-8, the J gene TRBJ1-5, with D possibly matching TRBD1 (5 bases). Germline V gene sequence: CDR1 SGHVS, CDR2 FQNEAQ. V lost 5 bases and J 3 bases, leaving 14 bases between the germline ends. This CDR3 contains 15 residues. The DNA for the CDR3 is TGTGCCAGCAGCACCAGGGACGGGGACAATCAGCCCCAGCATTTT. Translation: CASSTRDGDNQPQHF.

This clonotype came up a few times. This chain links TRBV20-1 with TRBJ2-7, with TRBD2 identical over 7 bases. The CDR3 runs to 16 residues. In germline, CDR1 is DFQATT, CDR2 SNEGSKA (reference sequence). V gave up 2 bases and J gave up 3 bases; unmatched junction bases: 13. Here the CDR3 DNA reads TGCAGTGCTAGACCCCGGGAACTAGCGCATATCTACGAGCAGTACTTC. Protein sequence: CSARPRELAHIYEQYF.

The chain links TRBV30 to TRBJ1-1; D is undetermined. The CDR3 has 12 amino acids. Germline V gives CDR1 GTSNPN, CDR2 SVGIG (reference sequence). Trimming shortened V by 2 bases and J by 1 base, and 5 bases separated the two germline ends. CDR3 region: CAWSRTNTEAFF. The DNA of the CDR3 is TGTGCCTGGAGTAGAACGAACACTGAAGCTTTCTTT.